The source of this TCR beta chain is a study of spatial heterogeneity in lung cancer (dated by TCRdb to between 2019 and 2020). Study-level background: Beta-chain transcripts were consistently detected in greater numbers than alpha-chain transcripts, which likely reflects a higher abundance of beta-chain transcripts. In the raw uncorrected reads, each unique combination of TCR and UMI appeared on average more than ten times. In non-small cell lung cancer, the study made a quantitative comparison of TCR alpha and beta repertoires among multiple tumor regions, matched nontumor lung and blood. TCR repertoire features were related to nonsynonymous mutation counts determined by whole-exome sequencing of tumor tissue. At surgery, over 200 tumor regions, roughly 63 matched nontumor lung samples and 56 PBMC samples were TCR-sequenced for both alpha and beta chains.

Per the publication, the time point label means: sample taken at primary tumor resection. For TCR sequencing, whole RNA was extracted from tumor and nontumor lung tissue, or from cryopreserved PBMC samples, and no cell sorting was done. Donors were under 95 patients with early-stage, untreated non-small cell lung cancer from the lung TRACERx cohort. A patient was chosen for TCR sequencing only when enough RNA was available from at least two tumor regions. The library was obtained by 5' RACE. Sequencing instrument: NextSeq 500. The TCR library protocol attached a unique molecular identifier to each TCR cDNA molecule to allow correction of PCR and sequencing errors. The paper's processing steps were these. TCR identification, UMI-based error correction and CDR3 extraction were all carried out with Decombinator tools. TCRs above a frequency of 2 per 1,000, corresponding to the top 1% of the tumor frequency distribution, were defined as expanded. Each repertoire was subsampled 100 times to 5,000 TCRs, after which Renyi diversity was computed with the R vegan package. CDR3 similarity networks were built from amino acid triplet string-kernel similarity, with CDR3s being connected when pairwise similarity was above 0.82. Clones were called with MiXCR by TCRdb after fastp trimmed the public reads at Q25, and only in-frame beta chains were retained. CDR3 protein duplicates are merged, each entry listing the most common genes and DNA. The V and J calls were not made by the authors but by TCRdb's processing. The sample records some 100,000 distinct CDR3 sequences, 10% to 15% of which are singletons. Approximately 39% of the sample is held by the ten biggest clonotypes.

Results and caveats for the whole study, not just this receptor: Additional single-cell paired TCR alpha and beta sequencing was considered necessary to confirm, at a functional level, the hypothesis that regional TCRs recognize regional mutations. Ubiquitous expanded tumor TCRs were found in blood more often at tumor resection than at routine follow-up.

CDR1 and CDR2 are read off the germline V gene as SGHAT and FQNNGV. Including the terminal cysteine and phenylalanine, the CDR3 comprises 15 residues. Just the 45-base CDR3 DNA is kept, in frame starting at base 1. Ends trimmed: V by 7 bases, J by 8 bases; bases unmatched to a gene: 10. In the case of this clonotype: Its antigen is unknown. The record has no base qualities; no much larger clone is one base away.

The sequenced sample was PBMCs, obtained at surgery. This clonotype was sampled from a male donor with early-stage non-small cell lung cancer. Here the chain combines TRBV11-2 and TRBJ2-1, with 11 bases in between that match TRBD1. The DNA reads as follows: TGTGCCAGCACGCTCGGGACAGGGGGTTGGTATGAGCAGTTCTTC. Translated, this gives CASTLGTGGWYEQFF.